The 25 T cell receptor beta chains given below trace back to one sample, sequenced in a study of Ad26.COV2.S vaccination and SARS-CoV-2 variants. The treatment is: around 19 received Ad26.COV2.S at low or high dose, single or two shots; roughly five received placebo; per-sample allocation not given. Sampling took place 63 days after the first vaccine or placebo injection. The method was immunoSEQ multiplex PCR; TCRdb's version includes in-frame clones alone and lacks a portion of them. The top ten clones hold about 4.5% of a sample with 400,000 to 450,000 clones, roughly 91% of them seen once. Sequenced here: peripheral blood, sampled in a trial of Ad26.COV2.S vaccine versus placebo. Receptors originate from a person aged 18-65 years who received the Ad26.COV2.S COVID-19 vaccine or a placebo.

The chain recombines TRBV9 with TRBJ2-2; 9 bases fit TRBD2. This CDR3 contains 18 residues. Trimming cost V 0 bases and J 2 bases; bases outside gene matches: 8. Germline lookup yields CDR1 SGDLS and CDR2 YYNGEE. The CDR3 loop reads CASSVVLLAGFNTGELFF. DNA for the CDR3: TGTGCCAGCAGCGTAGTCCTTCTAGCGGGATTTAACACCGGGGAGCTGTTTTTT. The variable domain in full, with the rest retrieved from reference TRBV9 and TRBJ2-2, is DSGVTQTPKHLITATGQRVTLRCSPRSGDLSVYWYQQSLDQGLQFLIQYYNGEERAKGNILERFSAQQFPDLHSELNLSSLELGDSALYFCASSVVLLAGFNTGELFFGEGSRLTVL.

CDR3 in DNA: TGTGCCAGCAGCTTAGGAGTACAGGGTTATCCCACAGATACGCAGTATTTT. Encoded protein: CASSLGVQGYPTDTQYF. The rearrangement joins TRBV7-2 to TRBJ2-3, with D possibly being TRBD1 (6 bases). CDR1 and CDR2 (germline): SGHTA, FQGNSA. The CDR3 covers 17 residues. With 1 base removed from V and 2 bases from J, the gap between germline ends came to 16 bases.

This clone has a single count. The CDR3 sequence is CAISVRGDEQYF. CDR3 DNA sequence: TGTGCCATCAGCGTTAGGGGAGACGAGCAGTACTTC. The chain is built from TRBV10-3 and TRBJ2-7; possibly TRBD1 or TRBD2 for D (5 bases each). The germline V and J ends were trimmed by 6 bases and 5 bases, with 11 bases remaining between them. Germline V gene sequence: CDR1 ENHRY, CDR2 SYGVKD. CDR3 length equals 12 residues.

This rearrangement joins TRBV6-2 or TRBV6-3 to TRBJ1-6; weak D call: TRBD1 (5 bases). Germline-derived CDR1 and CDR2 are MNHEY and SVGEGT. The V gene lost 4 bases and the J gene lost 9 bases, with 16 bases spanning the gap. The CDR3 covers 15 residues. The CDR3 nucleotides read TGTGCCAGCAGTTCGACGGCCACCGGGGGTTCACCCCTCCACTTT. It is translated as CASSSTATGGSPLHF.

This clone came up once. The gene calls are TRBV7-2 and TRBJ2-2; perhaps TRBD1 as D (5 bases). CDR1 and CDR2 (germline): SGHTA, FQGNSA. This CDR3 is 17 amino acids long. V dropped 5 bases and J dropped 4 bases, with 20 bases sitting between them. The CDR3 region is CASSPGIRVKGTGELFF. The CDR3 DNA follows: TGTGCCAGCAGCCCAGGGATTAGGGTAAAAGGCACCGGGGAGCTGTTTTTT.

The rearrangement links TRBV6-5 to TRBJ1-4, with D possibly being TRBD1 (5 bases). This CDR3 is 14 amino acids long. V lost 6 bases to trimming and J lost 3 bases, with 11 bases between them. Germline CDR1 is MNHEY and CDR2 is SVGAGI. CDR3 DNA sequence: TGTGCCAGCAGCAGAGGGGTATCTAATGAAAAACTGTTTTTT. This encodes CASSRGVSNEKLFF.

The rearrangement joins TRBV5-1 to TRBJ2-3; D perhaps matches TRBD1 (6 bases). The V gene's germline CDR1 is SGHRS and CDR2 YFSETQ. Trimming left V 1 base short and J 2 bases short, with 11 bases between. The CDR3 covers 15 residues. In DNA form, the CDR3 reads TGCGCCAGCAGCTTGAGGGGGACCTTCACAGATACGCAGTATTTT. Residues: CASSLRGTFTDTQYF. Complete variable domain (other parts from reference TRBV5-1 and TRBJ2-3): KAGVTQTPRYLIKTRGQQVTLSCSPISGHRSVSWYQQTPGQGLQFLFEYFSETQRNKGNFPGRFSGRQFSNSRSEMNVSTLELGDSALYLCASSLRGTFTDTQYFGPGTRLTVL.

The CDR3: CASRALGSYEQYF. CDR3 DNA: TGCGCCAGCAGGGCTTTAGGGTCCTACGAGCAGTACTTC. V usage is TRBV5-1 and J usage is TRBJ2-7; the D is unclear. Germline values: CDR1 SGHRS, CDR2 YFSETQ. V was shortened by 5 bases and J by 1 base, with 10 bases between the two germline ends. This CDR3 is 13 amino acids long.

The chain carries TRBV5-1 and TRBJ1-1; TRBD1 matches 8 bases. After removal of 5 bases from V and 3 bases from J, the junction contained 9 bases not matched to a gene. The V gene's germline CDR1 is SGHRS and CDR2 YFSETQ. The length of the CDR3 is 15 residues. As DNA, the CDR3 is TGCGCCAGCAGAAATCGGGACAGGTTGGACACTGAAGCTTTCTTT. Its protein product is CASRNRDRLDTEAFF.

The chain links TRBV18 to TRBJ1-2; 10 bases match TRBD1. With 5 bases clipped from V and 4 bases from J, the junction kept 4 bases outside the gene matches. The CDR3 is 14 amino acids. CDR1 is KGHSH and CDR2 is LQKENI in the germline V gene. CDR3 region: CASSSGQGFYGYTF. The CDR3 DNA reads TGTGCCAGCTCATCGGGACAGGGGTTCTATGGCTACACCTTC.

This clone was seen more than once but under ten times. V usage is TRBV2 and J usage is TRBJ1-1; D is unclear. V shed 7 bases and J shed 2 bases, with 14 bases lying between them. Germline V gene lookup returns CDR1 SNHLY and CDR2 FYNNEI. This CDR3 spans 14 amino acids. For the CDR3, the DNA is TGTGCCAGCAAGGCCCTGGACTTTAACACTGAAGCTTTCTTT. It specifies CASKALDFNTEAFF.

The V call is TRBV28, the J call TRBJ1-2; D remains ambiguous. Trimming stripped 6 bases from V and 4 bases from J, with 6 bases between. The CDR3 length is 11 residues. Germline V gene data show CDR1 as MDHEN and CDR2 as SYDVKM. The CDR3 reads CASRLSYGYTF. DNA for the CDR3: TGTGCCAGCAGACTATCCTATGGCTACACCTTC.

The CDR3 sequence: CASSSKQGYTEAFF. The CDR3 DNA reads as TGTGCCAGCAGCTCGAAGCAGGGTTACACTGAAGCTTTCTTT. V and J are TRBV5-4 and TRBJ1-1, with a weak D call TRBD1 (5 bases). In germline, CDR1 is SGHNT, CDR2 YYREEE (reference sequence). The CDR3 contains 14 residues. V lost 3 bases and J lost 3, with 12 bases in between. The full variable domain, rest sourced from reference TRBV5-4 and TRBJ1-1, is ETGVTQSPTHLIKTRGQQVTLRCSSQSGHNTVSWYQQALGQGPQFIFQYYREEENGRGNFPPRFSGLQFPNYSSELNVNALELDDSALYLCASSSKQGYTEAFFGQGTRLTVV.

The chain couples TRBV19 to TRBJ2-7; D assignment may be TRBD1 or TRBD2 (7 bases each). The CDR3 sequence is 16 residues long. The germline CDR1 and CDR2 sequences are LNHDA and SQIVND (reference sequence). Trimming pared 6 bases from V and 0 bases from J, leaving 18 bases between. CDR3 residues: CASSLTGDYRSYEQYF. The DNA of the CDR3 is TGTGCCAGTAGCCTTACAGGGGACTACCGCTCCTACGAGCAGTACTTC.

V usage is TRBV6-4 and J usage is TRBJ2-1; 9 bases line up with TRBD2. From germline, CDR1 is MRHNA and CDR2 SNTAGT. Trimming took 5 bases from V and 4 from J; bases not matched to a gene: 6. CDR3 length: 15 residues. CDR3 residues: CASSLLAGVYNEQFF. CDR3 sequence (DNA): TGTGCCAGCAGTCTTTTAGCGGGAGTGTACAATGAGCAGTTCTTC.

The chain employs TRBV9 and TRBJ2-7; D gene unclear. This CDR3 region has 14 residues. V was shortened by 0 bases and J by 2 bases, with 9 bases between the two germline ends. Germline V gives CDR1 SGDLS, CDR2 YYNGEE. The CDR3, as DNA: TGTGCCAGCAGCGTAGATCCAGCAACCTACGAGCAGTACTTC. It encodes CASSVDPATYEQYF.

CDR3 loop: CASSLNRASGRIRDTGELFF. The CDR3 coding sequence is TGTGCCAGCAGTTTAAACCGCGCTAGCGGGAGGATTCGGGACACCGGGGAGCTGTTTTTT. The V and J genes are TRBV27 and TRBJ2-2; the match to TRBD2 covers 11 bases. Germline values: CDR1 MNHEY, CDR2 SMNVEV (reference sequence). The trim removed 2 bases at V and 3 bases at J, leaving 14 bases unmatched. CDR3 length: 20 residues.

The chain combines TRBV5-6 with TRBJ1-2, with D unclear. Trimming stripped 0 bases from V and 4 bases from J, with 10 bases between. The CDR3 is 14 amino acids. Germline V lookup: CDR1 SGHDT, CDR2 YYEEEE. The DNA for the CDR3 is TGTGCCAGCAGCTTGGCCGGCGTCCGCTATGGCTACACCTTC. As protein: CASSLAGVRYGYTF.

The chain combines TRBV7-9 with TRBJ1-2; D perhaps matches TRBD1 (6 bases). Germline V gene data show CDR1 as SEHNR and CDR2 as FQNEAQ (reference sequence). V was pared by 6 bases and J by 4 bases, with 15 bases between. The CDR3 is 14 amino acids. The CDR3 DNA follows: TGTGCCAGCAGTTCCGGGGGGGCAATCTATGGCTACACCTTC. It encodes CASSSGGAIYGYTF.

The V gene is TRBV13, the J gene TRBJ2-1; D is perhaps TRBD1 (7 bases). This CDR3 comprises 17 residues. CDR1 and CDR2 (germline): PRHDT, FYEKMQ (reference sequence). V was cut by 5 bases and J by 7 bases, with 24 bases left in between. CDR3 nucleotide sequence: TGTGCCAGCAGCCCTAACCTGCGGGACAGCCGGGGAAATGAGCAGTTCTTC. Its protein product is CASSPNLRDSRGNEQFF. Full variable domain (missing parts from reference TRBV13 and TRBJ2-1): AAGVIQSPRHLIKEKRETATLKCYPIPRHDTVYWYQQGPGQDPQFLISFYEKMQSDKGSIPDRFSAQQFSDYHSELNMSSLELGDSALYFCASSPNLRDSRGNEQFFGPGTRLTVL.

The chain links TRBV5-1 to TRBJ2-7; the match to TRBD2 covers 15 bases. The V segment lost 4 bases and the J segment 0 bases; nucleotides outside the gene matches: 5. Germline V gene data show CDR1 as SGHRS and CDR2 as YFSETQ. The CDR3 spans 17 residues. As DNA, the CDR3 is TGCGCCAGCAGCGTGGGACTAGCGGGAGGTAGCTCCTACGAGCAGTACTTC. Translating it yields CASSVGLAGGSSYEQYF. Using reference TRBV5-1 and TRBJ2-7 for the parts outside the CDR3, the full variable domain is KAGVTQTPRYLIKTRGQQVTLSCSPISGHRSVSWYQQTPGQGLQFLFEYFSETQRNKGNFPGRFSGRQFSNSRSEMNVSTLELGDSALYLCASSVGLAGGSSYEQYFGPGTRLTVT.

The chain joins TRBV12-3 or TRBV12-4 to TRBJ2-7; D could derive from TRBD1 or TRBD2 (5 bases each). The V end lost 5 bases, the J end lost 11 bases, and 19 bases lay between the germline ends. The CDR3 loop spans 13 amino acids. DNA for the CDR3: TGTGCCAGCAGTCAGACACGGGACGGAGATAAGTACTTC. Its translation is CASSQTRDGDKYF.

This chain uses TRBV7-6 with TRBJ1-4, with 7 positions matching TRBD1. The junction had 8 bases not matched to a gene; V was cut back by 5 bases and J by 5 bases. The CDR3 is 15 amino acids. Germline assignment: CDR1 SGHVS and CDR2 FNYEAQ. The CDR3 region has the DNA TGTGCCAGCAGCCTTAGGGCAGGGGGGAATGAAAAACTGTTTTTT. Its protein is CASSLRAGGNEKLFF.

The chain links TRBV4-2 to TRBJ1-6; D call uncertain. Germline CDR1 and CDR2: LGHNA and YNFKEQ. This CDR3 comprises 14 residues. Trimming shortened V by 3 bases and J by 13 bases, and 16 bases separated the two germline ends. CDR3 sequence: CASSQRIEGDPLHF. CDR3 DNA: TGTGCCAGCAGCCAGAGGATTGAGGGCGACCCCCTCCACTTT.

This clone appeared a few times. The CDR3 sequence is CASSSGQANEKLFF. DNA for the CDR3: TGTGCCAGCAGCTCAGGACAGGCTAATGAAAAACTGTTTTTT. This sequence joins TRBV9 and TRBJ1-4; TRBD1 aligns across 7 bases. This CDR3 has 14 residues. CDR1 SGDLS and CDR2 YYNGEE come from the germline V gene. V was pared by 4 bases and J by 3 bases, with 3 bases of the junction left unmatched.